These 21 T cell receptor beta chains originate from one sample sequenced in a study of blood T cell repertoires in COVID-19. The assay was immunoSEQ multiplex PCR, and TCRdb's table has in-frame clones only and misses some. Among tens of thousands of clones, approximately 84% were seen once, and the ten largest hold about 14%. Sequences were obtained from peripheral blood. Receptors were obtained from a man aged 50-60 years with active or convalescent COVID-19.

The chain links TRBV27 to TRBJ2-7; 10 bases map to TRBD1. This CDR3 spans 15 amino acids. Germline CDR1 MNHEY, CDR2 SMNVEV (reference sequence). Germline trimming cut 5 bases from V and 3 bases from J; bases unmatched to any gene: 7. DNA of the CDR3: TGTGCCAGCAGTAGAACCGGGACAGGGGTCTACGAGCAGTACTTC. It encodes CASSRTGTGVYEQYF.

The chain recombines TRBV5-1 with TRBJ1-3, with 7 bases that match TRBD1. Trimming took 5 bases from V and 0 from J; bases not matched to a gene: 2. The CDR3 is made up of 14 amino acids. Looked up from germline, CDR1 is SGHRS and CDR2 is YFSETQ. For the CDR3, the DNA is TGCGCCAGCAGACAGGGGAACTCTGGAAACACCATATATTTT. It codes for CASRQGNSGNTIYF.

The chain is built from TRBV11-3 and TRBJ2-7; the D gene is possibly TRBD2 (5 bases). The CDR3 runs to 16 residues. The V gene's germline CDR1 is SGHNT and CDR2 YENEEA. With 1 base removed from V and 9 bases from J, the gap between germline ends came to 22 bases. The CDR3 reads CASSLVPGPTPEGQYF. In DNA form, the CDR3 reads TGTGCCAGCAGCTTAGTACCCGGACCGACACCCGAGGGGCAGTACTTC.

The chain recombines TRBV3-1 (or the pseudogene TRBV3-2) with TRBJ2-1; 12 nucleotides align to TRBD2. The V gene end was trimmed by 3 bases and the J gene end by 3 bases; junction bases not matched to a gene: 3. Per germline, CDR1 LGHDT and CDR2 YNNKEL (reference sequence). CDR3 size: 16 residues. The DNA of the CDR3 is TGTGCCAGCAGCCAGGGGACTAGCGGGCGCTACAATGAGCAGTTCTTC. It is translated as CASSQGTSGRYNEQFF.

This chain joins TRBV19 and TRBJ1-2, with TRBD1 identical over 8 bases. The CDR3 extends over 16 amino acids. V lost 3 bases to trimming and J lost 4 bases; unmatched junction nucleotides: 10. Per germline, CDR1 LNHDA and CDR2 SQIVND (reference sequence). CDR3 sequence: CASSIIGQGAAYGYTF. CDR3 coding DNA: TGTGCCAGTAGTATCATCGGACAGGGAGCGGCCTATGGCTACACCTTC.

The chain is built from TRBV2 and TRBJ2-7, with D possibly matching TRBD1 (6 bases). Per germline, CDR1 SNHLY and CDR2 FYNNEI. Trimming cost V 4 bases and J 3 bases, with 7 bases left between them. CDR3 length equals 12 residues. CDR3 loop: CASSGDIYEQYF. The CDR3 bases are TGTGCCAGCAGTGGGGACATCTACGAGCAGTACTTC.

The chain recombines TRBV30 with TRBJ1-5; weak D call: TRBD1 (5 bases). The CDR3 is 14 amino acids. V gave up 0 bases and J gave up 3 bases, with 9 bases separating them. Germline V gives CDR1 GTSNPN, CDR2 SVGIG (reference sequence). CDR3 protein: CAWSVGHDNQPQHF. Here the CDR3 DNA reads TGTGCCTGGAGTGTAGGACACGACAATCAGCCCCAGCATTTT.

This chain connects TRBV24-1 to TRBJ2-3; tentative D call: TRBD2 (5 bases). The CDR3 loop spans 17 amino acids. Germline V lookup: CDR1 KGHDR, CDR2 SFDVKD. V lost 0 bases to trimming and J lost 1 base, with 13 bases between them. DNA for the CDR3: TGTGCCACCAGTGATTTGCCTTTCTCGAGGGGCACAGATACGCAGTATTTT. Translation: CATSDLPFSRGTDTQYF.

The rearrangement uses TRBV4-2 and TRBJ2-1; 13 bases line up with TRBD2. Per the germline V gene, CDR1 is LGHNA and CDR2 is YNFKEQ. CDR3 length: 16 amino acids. Losses at the gene ends were 1 base for V and 9 bases for J; bases not matched to a gene: 6. The CDR3 bases are TGTGCCAGCAGCCAAGCTACTAGCGGGGGGGCGGGTGAGCAGTTCTTC. Its translation is CASSQATSGGAGEQFF.

The chain combines TRBV3-1 (or the pseudogene TRBV3-2) with TRBJ1-1; D not resolved. Germline values: CDR1 LGHDT, CDR2 YNNKEL (reference sequence). The CDR3 is made up of 16 amino acids. V was shortened by 1 base and J by 2 bases, with 14 bases between the two germline ends. The CDR3 sequence is CASSQGWQSPNTEAFF. The CDR3 DNA reads TGTGCCAGCAGCCAAGGGTGGCAGTCCCCAAACACTGAAGCTTTCTTT.

The chain employs TRBV4-2 and TRBJ1-6; perhaps TRBD1 as D (5 bases). V was pared by 1 base and J by 4 bases, with 23 bases between. The CDR3 consists of 20 residues. Germline values: CDR1 LGHNA, CDR2 YNFKEQ. The CDR3 nucleotides are TGTGCCAGCAGCCAAGTAGAGAGCAGGGTGGGATTGGGATATAATTCACCCCTCCACTTT. Translating it yields CASSQVESRVGLGYNSPLHF.

The genes are TRBV9 and TRBJ1-2, with 9 nucleotides matching TRBD1. The CDR3 runs 15 residues. CDR1 is SGDLS and CDR2 is YYNGEE in the germline V gene. With V trimmed by 2 bases and J by 5 bases, 7 bases remained unmatched. The DNA of the CDR3 is TGTGCCAGCAGCGTGGGACAGGGTGAACTTTATGGCTACACCTTC. Its translation: CASSVGQGELYGYTF.

The chain is built from TRBV12-3 or TRBV12-4 and TRBJ2-2; no clear D gene. This CDR3 is built from 13 residues. The V end lost 2 bases, the J end lost 8 bases, and 9 bases lay between the germline ends. In DNA form, the CDR3 reads TGTGCCAGCAGTTTACTGGTTCGGGGGGAGCTGTTTTTT. Its protein is CASSLLVRGELFF.

This chain connects TRBV24-1 to TRBJ1-5, with D possibly being TRBD1 (5 bases). CDR1 KGHDR and CDR2 SFDVKD come from the germline V gene. V was trimmed by 2 bases and J by 2 bases, leaving 6 bases between them. This CDR3 region has 14 residues. The CDR3 protein is CATSDSGGNQPQHF. For the CDR3, the DNA is TGTGCCACCAGTGATTCGGGGGGCAATCAGCCCCAGCATTTT.

The DNA of the CDR3 is TGCGCCGCCGTGGGGAGGGGAACAGATACGCAGTATTTT. Its protein product is CAAVGRGTDTQYF. The chain recombines TRBV5-1 with TRBJ2-3; 7 bases fit TRBD2. Germline CDR1 is SGHRS and CDR2 is YFSETQ. This CDR3 is built from 13 residues. Trimming at V came to 10 bases and at J to 3 bases, leaving 8 bases not matched to a gene.

This clone was observed a single time. The rearrangement uses TRBV5-1 and TRBJ1-5, with D tentatively TRBD1 (6 bases). CDR1 is SGHRS and CDR2 is YFSETQ in the germline V gene. The V and J ends lost 5 bases and 1 base respectively, with 13 bases between them. The CDR3 loop spans 15 amino acids. This chain's CDR3 is CASRKGVESNQPQHF. In nucleotides, the CDR3 is TGCGCCAGCAGAAAGGGGGTGGAGAGCAATCAGCCCCAGCATTTT.

The chain couples TRBV2 to TRBJ2-1; 9 bases align to TRBD2. The CDR3 is made up of 15 amino acids. The germline CDR1 and CDR2 sequences are SNHLY and FYNNEI. Trimming took 10 bases from V and 6 from J; bases not matched to a gene: 13. The CDR3 protein is CATTPGTSRSNEQFF. The CDR3 DNA reads TGTGCCACCACGCCGGGGACTAGCAGGTCCAATGAGCAGTTCTTC. Variable domain in full (rest from reference TRBV2 and TRBJ2-1): EPEVTQTPSHQVTQMGQEVILRCVPISNHLYFYWYRQILGQKVEFLVSFYNNEISEKSEIFDDQFSVERPDGSNFTLKIRSTKLEDSAMYFCATTPGTSRSNEQFFGPGTRLTVL.

V is TRBV5-1 and J is TRBJ1-1; D not resolved. Deletions cut 1 base from V and 0 bases from J, with 7 bases between. This CDR3 has 14 residues. Germline V lookup: CDR1 SGHRS, CDR2 YFSETQ. This chain's CDR3 is CASSLRVMNTEAFF. The CDR3 coding sequence is TGCGCCAGCAGCTTGCGGGTTATGAACACTGAAGCTTTCTTT.

This chain connects TRBV5-1 to TRBJ1-1, with 9 bases lining up with TRBD1. V gave up 1 base and J gave up 3 bases; unmatched junction bases: 4. Germline CDR1 reads SGHRS; CDR2 reads YFSETQ. The CDR3 consists of 15 residues. The CDR3 loop is CASSLLRDRDTEAFF. DNA for the CDR3: TGCGCCAGCAGCTTGTTGAGGGACAGGGACACTGAAGCTTTCTTT.

The rearrangement links TRBV19 to TRBJ1-2; D may be TRBD1 (6 bases). Germline loops: CDR1 LNHDA, CDR2 SQIVND (reference sequence). Trimming shortened V by 9 bases and J by 0 bases, and 17 bases separated the two germline ends. This CDR3 region has 15 residues. The CDR3 loop reads CASREGGAPNYGYTF. Written as DNA, the CDR3 is TGTGCCAGCCGCGAAGGGGGGGCCCCTAACTATGGCTACACCTTC. The entire variable domain, with the rest obtained from reference TRBV19 and TRBJ1-2, is as follows: DGGITQSPKYLFRKEGQNVTLSCEQNLNHDAMYWYRQDPGQGLRLIYYSQIVNDFQKGDIAEGYSVSREKKESFPLTVTSAQKNPTAFYLCASREGGAPNYGYTFGSGTRLTVV.

The chain uses TRBV10-3 and TRBJ1-2, with D unclear. This CDR3 is built from 12 residues. The V end lost 0 bases, the J end lost 7 bases, and 6 bases lay between the germline ends. Looked up from germline, CDR1 is ENHRY and CDR2 is SYGVKD. This chain's CDR3 is CAISESASGYTF. The CDR3 DNA follows: TGTGCCATCAGTGAGTCAGCAAGTGGCTACACCTTC.